This T cell receptor beta chain originates from a study of beta chain features in type 1 diabetes. Study information: No patient-donor differences in age, gender, total cells or subset yield. Findings of the study overall: VDJ junctions from patients with type 1 diabetes contained fewer insertions and more deletions.

Germline-derived CDR1 and CDR2 are SGDLS and YYNGEE. The CDR3 sequence is 17 residues long. V dropped 4 bases and J dropped 4; count of bases not matched to a gene: 12. Details on this clone: The antigen is unknown.

Every bit of the isolated RNA underwent reverse transcription, so sequencing read expressed TCRB transcripts. Reads from naive, central memory and regulatory T cell samples averaged approximately 3.4 million. Assay: immunoSEQ multiplex PCR; the TCRdb copy retains only in-frame clones and omits some. The sample consists of hundreds of thousands of clones, roughly a sixth of them appearing once. This clonotype was obtained from a man younger than 35 in good health. Sequencing was performed on naive CD4+ T cells from blood. The chain employs TRBV9 and TRBJ2-4, with 9 nucleotides matching TRBD2. CDR3 residues: CASSPGVTLAGKNIQYF. For the CDR3, the DNA is TGTGCCAGCAGCCCAGGGGTAACCCTAGCGGGAAAAAACATTCAGTACTTC.